What follows are 4 T cell receptor beta chains derived from one specimen sequenced in a study of OX40 agonist ivuxolimab in advanced cancers. Using immunoSEQ multiplex PCR, the repertoire was profiled, and TCRdb retains in-frame clones only, with some absent. The sample contains 76,000 or so clones, around nine tenths of which appear only once. The sequenced sample was CD4+ or CD8+ T cells sorted from blood, obtained in a trial of the OX40 agonist ivuxolimab. These receptors were taken from an adult with an advanced solid tumor such as melanoma, head and neck, liver or kidney cancer.

This clone was seen a handful of times. The chain employs TRBV27 and TRBJ2-2, with 8 bases aligning to TRBD1. Germline V CDR1 and CDR2: MNHEY, SMNVEV (reference sequence). J lost 5 bases, V lost 5 bases, and 10 bases had no gene match. The CDR3 extends over 16 amino acids. This chain's CDR3 is CASSPGQAYGTGELFF. The CDR3 nucleotides read TGTGCCAGCAGTCCGGGACAGGCCTATGGGACCGGGGAGCTGTTTTTT.

The J gene is TRBJ2-5, the V gene TRBV6-6; the match to TRBD2 covers 7 bases. Germline CDR1 and CDR2: MNHNY and SVGAGI (reference sequence). The CDR3 is 13 amino acids. V shed 11 bases, J shed 2 bases, and the junction held 8 bases outside the gene matches. The CDR3 DNA reads as TGTGCCGCCCTGGCGGGGGAGCAAGAGACCCAGTACTTC. It yields the protein CAALAGEQETQYF.

This clone appeared once. The chain joins TRBV2 to TRBJ1-5; D may be TRBD1 (6 bases). Trimming pared 1 base from V and 4 bases from J, leaving 11 bases between. The germline V gene encodes CDR1 SNHLY and CDR2 FYNNEI. The length of the CDR3 is 15 residues. CDR3: CASSEGYRVNQPQHF. For the CDR3, the DNA is TGTGCCAGCAGTGAAGGGTACAGGGTGAATCAGCCCCAGCATTTT. Combining the CDR3 with reference TRBV2 and TRBJ1-5 gives the whole variable domain EPEVTQTPSHQVTQMGQEVILRCVPISNHLYFYWYRQILGQKVEFLVSFYNNEISEKSEIFDDQFSVERPDGSNFTLKIRSTKLEDSAMYFCASSEGYRVNQPQHFGDGTRLSIL.

The rearrangement uses TRBV6-6 and TRBJ2-7; D is uncertain. From germline, CDR1 is MNHNY and CDR2 SVGAGI (reference sequence). The CDR3 is made up of 12 amino acids. The ends were cut back, 8 bases at V and 1 base at J, with 9 bases in the middle. The CDR3 sequence is CASSQGSYEQYF. CDR3 coding DNA: TGTGCCAGCTCGCAAGGGTCCTACGAGCAGTACTTC.